These T cell receptor beta chains were read from a single sample in a study of blood T cell repertoires in COVID-19. Clones were sequenced by immunoSEQ multiplex PCR, and TCRdb holds only the in-frame ones, with some missing. The table shows roughly 150,000 clones, with roughly 88% occurring only once. The sample was peripheral blood. The receptors derive from an older man with COVID-19, enrolled during active disease. The CDR3 runs from the conserved cysteine through the conserved F or W. The D gene is left open where the match is weak. Not every row has a clone size; where given, it reads once, few, many or a size class.

NA NA TRBJ1-4 TRBV9 CASSVGGRTEKLFF TGTGCCAGCAGCGTGGGCGGTAGGACAGAAAAACTGTTTTTT
NA NA TRBJ1-2 TRBV6-6 CASSAWGFYGYTF TGTGCCAGCAGTGCGTGGGGCTTCTATGGCTACACCTTC
TRBD2 NA TRBJ2-3 TRBV27 CASSFPTSGGALDTQYF TGTGCCAGCAGTTTCCCCACTAGCGGGGGGGCTTTAGATACGCAGTATTTT
TRBD2 NA TRBJ2-1 TRBV7-2 CASSLDPSGGADEQFF TGTGCCAGCAGCTTAGACCCTAGCGGGGGGGCAGATGAGCAGTTCTTC
NA few TRBJ1-2 TRBV18 CASSPLSEDGYTF TGTGCCAGCTCACCACTATCAGAGGATGGCTACACCTTC
TRBD2 NA TRBJ2-5 TRBV7-9 CASSPGTSGQETQYF TGTGCCAGCAGCCCTGGGACTAGCGGCCAAGAGACCCAGTACTTC
TRBD1 few TRBJ1-1 TRBV12-3/TRBV12-4 CASRPDRDTEAFF TGTGCCAGCAGACCAGACAGGGACACTGAAGCTTTCTTT
TRBD1 NA TRBJ1-2 TRBV10-3 CAISEGDRGGSYTF TGTGCCATCAGTGAGGGGGACAGGGGAGGAAGCTACACCTTC
TRBD1 NA TRBJ2-3 TRBV6-5 CATGQTFGDTQYF TGTGCCACGGGACAGACCTTTGGAGATACGCAGTATTTT
NA NA TRBJ2-3 TRBV7-3 CASSFTDGDTQYF TGTGCCAGCAGCTTCACTGACGGGGATACGCAGTATTTT
NA NA TRBJ1-4 TRBV7-2 CASSLGAGLEKLFF TGTGCCAGCAGCTTAGGGGCAGGGTTGGAAAAACTGTTTTTT
TRBD2 NA TRBJ2-3 TRBV5-4 CASSLERGGTDTQYF TGTGCCAGCAGCTTGGAGCGGGGGGGAACAGATACGCAGTATTTT
TRBD1 NA TRBJ1-6 TRBV19 CASRPQGNNSPLHF TGTGCCAGCCGACCACAGGGGAATAATTCACCCCTCCACTTT
NA NA TRBJ1-5 TRBV5-6 CASSLDRERFDQPQHF TGTGCCAGCAGCTTGGACAGGGAACGGTTTGATCAGCCCCAGCATTTT
TRBD1 NA TRBJ1-1 TRBV6-5 CASNTGGGNTEAFF TGTGCCAGTAACACAGGGGGTGGGAACACTGAAGCTTTCTTT
TRBD1 NA TRBJ2-7 TRBV6-6 CASSYGTGYYEQYF TGTGCCAGCAGTTACGGGACAGGATACTACGAGCAGTACTTC
NA NA TRBJ2-2 TRBV4-2 CASSQEATRGSGELFF TGTGCCAGCAGCCAAGAGGCGACTAGAGGATCCGGGGAGCTGTTTTTT
NA once TRBJ2-7 TRBV11-3 CASSVTQDISYEQYF TGTGCCAGCAGCGTCACCCAGGATATCTCCTACGAGCAGTACTTC
NA few TRBJ1-1 TRBV11-2 CASSPIDKNTEAFF TGTGCCAGCAGCCCCATCGACAAGAACACTGAAGCTTTCTTT
NA once TRBJ1-3 TRBV6-5 CASSTRSSSGNTIYF TGTGCCAGCAGTACCCGATCGAGCTCTGGAAACACCATATATTTT
NA NA TRBJ1-5 TRBV9 CASSVDWGDQPQHF TGTGCCAGCAGCGTAGATTGGGGGGATCAGCCCCAGCATTTT
TRBD1 few TRBJ1-2 TRBV13 CATQGAHGYTF TGTGCCACCCAGGGGGCCCATGGCTACACCTTC
NA NA TRBJ2-5 TRBV2 CASSEADYQETQYF TGTGCCAGCAGTGAAGCGGACTACCAAGAGACCCAGTACTTC
TRBD1 NA TRBJ2-7 TRBV5-6 CASSSTGGSYEQYF TGTGCCAGCAGCTCTACAGGGGGCTCCTACGAGCAGTACTTC